This TCR beta chain comes out of a study of human T cells and chemical hapten exposure. Time point specified: patch test 1, 2 weeks after DPC sensitization. Treatment in this sample: therapeutic diphenylcyclopropenone sensitization with weekly scalp DPC. The CDR3 runs to 13 residues. Deletions cut 4 bases from V and 7 bases from J, with 13 bases between. Germline lookup yields CDR1 MNHEY and CDR2 SVGAGI. One entry per CDR3 protein results from TCRdb running MiXCR on the RACE reads. Of around 340,000 distinct CDR3 sequences in the sample, under 9% were seen once. The sequence came from a woman under 30 with alopecia areata. Some clones in this sample may be carry-over from other donors' samples. The genes are TRBV6-5 and TRBJ1-2, with D tentatively TRBD1 (5 bases). This sample comprised whole blood, obtained in connection with sensitization to the hapten diphenylcyclopropenone (DPC). In nucleotides, the CDR3 is TGTGCCAGCAGTTCCTTCCAGGGTCGTGGCTACACCTTC. Amino acids: CASSSFQGRGYTF.